Below are 30 T cell receptor beta chains sequenced from a single sample in a study of CD8 T cells in Susac syndrome. Random hexamers were used to reverse transcribe the RNA input (roughly 0.5 to 1 ug). TCRdb redid the calling of the immunoSEQ multiplex PCR reads with MiXCR, one entry per CDR3 protein. Seen here are about 180,000 distinct CDR3 sequences, 90% to 95% observed once, and the top ten hold less than 0.2%. Sequenced sample: CD8+ T cells from PBMCs. The receptors derive from a human donor with multiple sclerosis.

The V and J genes are TRBV21-1 and TRBJ1-4. TRBV21-1 corresponds to a pseudogene. This CDR3 spans 15 amino acids. The DNA for the CDR3 is TGTGCCAGCAGCATGCAGACGGCGGGGAATGAAAAACTGTTTTTT. Protein product: CASSMQTAGNEKLFF.

For the CDR3, the DNA is TGTGCCACCCAAGCCCCCCCAGATACGCAGTATTTT. Translation: CATQAPPDTQYF. The chain carries TRBV19 and TRBJ2-3, with D uncertain. Germline CDR1 reads LNHDA; CDR2 reads SQIVND (reference sequence). This CDR3 is 12 amino acids long. V gave up 10 bases and J gave up 4 bases, with 12 bases separating them.

The chain recombines TRBV15 with TRBJ2-2; D may correspond to TRBD1 or TRBD2 (5 bases each). Germline assignment: CDR1 LNHNV and CDR2 YYDKDF (reference sequence). The CDR3 totals 16 residues. V dropped 5 bases and J dropped 5 bases, with 18 bases sitting between them. CDR3 region: CATSPRGTLGTGELFF. DNA for the CDR3: TGTGCCACCAGCCCACGTGGGACCCTAGGAACCGGGGAGCTGTTTTTT.

The rearrangement links TRBV20-1 to TRBJ2-7; 7 nucleotides match TRBD1. Looked up from germline, CDR1 is DFQATT and CDR2 is SNEGSKA (reference sequence). J lost 5 bases, V lost 2 bases, and 9 bases had no gene match. The CDR3 contains 14 residues. This CDR3 is CSARSTGVIDEQYF. The CDR3 nucleotides read TGCAGTGCTAGATCCACAGGGGTGATTGACGAGCAGTACTTC.

This clonotype showed up just once. The chain couples TRBV5-1 to TRBJ2-1; TRBD1 or TRBD2 may be the D gene (5 bases each). In germline, CDR1 is SGHRS, CDR2 YFSETQ. The CDR3 spans 15 residues. Trimming cost V 3 bases and J 3 bases, with 13 bases left between them. Written as DNA, the CDR3 is TGCGCCAGCAGCTCTCACCGGGACGGCTACAATGAGCAGTTCTTC. Amino acid sequence: CASSSHRDGYNEQFF.

The chain combines TRBV3-1 with TRBJ2-1, with no clear D. Trimming left V 4 bases short and J 8 bases short, with 12 bases between. The CDR3 extends over 13 amino acids. Looked up from germline, CDR1 is LGHDT and CDR2 is YNNKEL (reference sequence). CDR3 amino acids: CASSLPPFDEQFF. The CDR3 DNA follows: TGTGCCAGCAGCCTACCCCCCTTTGATGAGCAGTTCTTC.

This rearrangement joins TRBV10-2 to TRBJ2-3; the match to TRBD2 covers 10 bases. The CDR3 runs to 16 residues. Germline V gene sequence: CDR1 WSHSY, CDR2 SAAADI. The trim removed 3 bases at V and 2 bases at J, leaving 5 bases unmatched. CDR3 loop: CASSDPSGSATDTQYF. The CDR3 DNA reads TGCGCCAGCAGTGACCCTAGCGGGAGTGCCACAGATACGCAGTATTTT.

The gene calls are TRBV6-5 and TRBJ1-1; 7 nucleotides agree with TRBD1. Germline CDR1 MNHEY, CDR2 SVGAGI. V was pared by 2 bases and J by 5 bases, with 8 bases of the junction left unmatched. CDR3 size: 15 residues. Here the CDR3 DNA reads TGTGCCAGCAGTTACGCAAGGGGGCTTGGGACTGAAGCTTTCTTT. It codes for CASSYARGLGTEAFF.

The chain is built from TRBV29-1 and TRBJ2-5; 8 bases line up with TRBD2. V lost 2 bases and J lost 0; bases outside the gene matches: 8. This CDR3 spans 16 amino acids. Germline V gene sequence: CDR1 SQVTM, CDR2 ANQGSEA. CDR3 nucleotides: TGCAGCGTTGAAAGGCTTGGCGGGAGGTACCAAGAGACCCAGTACTTC. It is translated as CSVERLGGRYQETQYF.

The V gene is TRBV6-5, the J gene TRBJ2-5, with a possible D match to TRBD1 (6 bases). This CDR3 is built from 15 residues. V shed 4 bases and J shed 4 bases, with 16 bases lying between them. Germline V gene sequence: CDR1 MNHEY, CDR2 SVGAGI. The CDR3 protein is CASSSYREMGETQYF. The CDR3 nucleotides are TGTGCCAGCAGTTCCTACAGGGAAATGGGAGAGACCCAGTACTTC.

The chain combines TRBV3-1 with TRBJ2-1; D is unclear. CDR1 is LGHDT, CDR2 YNNKEL, per germline (reference sequence). The CDR3 sequence is 17 residues long. Trimming removed 0 bases at V and 0 bases at J, with 12 bases between. The CDR3 here is CASSQDPPWSSYNEQFF. CDR3 coding DNA: TGTGCCAGCAGCCAAGATCCCCCGTGGAGCTCCTACAATGAGCAGTTCTTC.

The chain links TRBV3-1 to TRBJ2-1, with 10 bases fitting TRBD2. CDR1 and CDR2 (germline): LGHDT, YNNKEL (reference sequence). The CDR3 runs 17 residues. Germline trimming cut 3 bases from V and 0 bases from J; bases unmatched to any gene: 5. CDR3 in amino acids: CASSQALAGYSYNEQFF. In DNA, the CDR3 is TGTGCCAGCAGCCAGGCACTAGCGGGATACTCCTACAATGAGCAGTTCTTC.

The chain recombines TRBV3-1 with TRBJ2-7; D uncertain. Trimming removed 1 base from V and 0 bases from J, with 13 bases in between. The CDR3 is made up of 16 amino acids. Germline V CDR1 and CDR2: LGHDT, YNNKEL (reference sequence). CDR3 residues: CASSQVEAGSSYEQYF. For the CDR3, the DNA is TGTGCCAGCAGCCAAGTCGAGGCAGGAAGCTCCTACGAGCAGTACTTC.

The chain carries TRBV19 and TRBJ1-2, with D unclear. V gave up 6 bases and J gave up 2 bases, with 10 bases separating them. This CDR3 has 13 residues. Germline CDR1 reads LNHDA; CDR2 reads SQIVND (reference sequence). The CDR3 region has the DNA TGTGCCAGTAGCCGATCGTACAACTATGGCTACACCTTC. Translated: CASSRSYNYGYTF. The whole variable domain, filled in from reference TRBV19 and TRBJ1-2, reads DGGITQSPKYLFRKEGQNVTLSCEQNLNHDAMYWYRQDPGQGLRLIYYSQIVNDFQKGDIAEGYSVSREKKESFPLTVTSAQKNPTAFYLCASSRSYNYGYTFGSGTRLTVV.

V gene TRBV30 combines with J gene TRBJ2-7, with D perhaps matching TRBD1 (6 bases). Trimming took off 6 bases at V and 3 bases at J, with 12 bases between the two ends. The length of the CDR3 is 12 residues. Germline V gene data show CDR1 as GTSNPN and CDR2 as SVGIG (reference sequence). The CDR3 DNA follows: TGTGCCTGTAACCGGGACAACTACGAGCAGTACTTC. Translating it yields CACNRDNYEQYF.

The rearrangement uses TRBV10-3 and TRBJ2-3; D not certain. V was trimmed by 4 bases and J by 0 bases, leaving 5 bases between them. CDR3 size: 13 residues. The germline CDR1 and CDR2 sequences are ENHRY and SYGVKD. Here the CDR3 DNA reads TGTGCCATCAGTGGCCCTAGCACAGATACGCAGTATTTT. Protein product: CAISGPSTDTQYF.

This rearrangement joins TRBV13 to TRBJ2-2; 11 bases map to TRBD1. Unmatched junction bases numbered 8, after V lost 4 bases and J lost 7 bases. The germline V gene has CDR1 PRHDT and CDR2 FYEKMQ (reference sequence). The CDR3 sequence is 16 residues long. The CDR3 sequence: CASSSAGTGGVGELFF. The CDR3 coding sequence is TGTGCCAGCAGCTCCGCGGGGACAGGGGGTGTCGGGGAGCTGTTTTTT. Looking up the rest from reference TRBV13 and TRBJ2-2 gives the full variable domain: AAGVIQSPRHLIKEKRETATLKCYPIPRHDTVYWYQQGPGQDPQFLISFYEKMQSDKGSIPDRFSAQQFSDYHSELNMSSLELGDSALYFCASSSAGTGGVGELFFGEGSRLTVL.

The CDR3 protein is CASSATRDPPLHF. The DNA of the CDR3 is TGTGCCAGCAGCGCAACCAGGGATCCACCCCTCCACTTT. This chain links TRBV7-9 with TRBJ1-6, with D tentatively TRBD1 (5 bases). This CDR3 is 13 amino acids long. Trimming pared 5 bases from V and 11 bases from J, leaving 13 bases between. From germline, CDR1 is SEHNR and CDR2 FQNEAQ (reference sequence).

The sample holds a few counts of this clonotype. The V call is TRBV9, the J call TRBJ2-1; 7 bases match TRBD1. The CDR3 loop spans 14 amino acids. J gave up 2 bases and V 3 bases, and 2 bases lay outside the gene matches. CDR1 is SGDLS and CDR2 is YYNGEE in the germline V gene. This CDR3 reads CASSGGQPYNEQFF. The DNA for the CDR3 is TGTGCCAGCAGCGGGGGACAGCCCTACAATGAGCAGTTCTTC.

The chain joins TRBV9 to TRBJ1-3; no reliable D call. V was shortened by 3 bases and J by 4 bases, with 5 bases between the two germline ends. Germline assignment: CDR1 SGDLS and CDR2 YYNGEE. This CDR3 is built from 12 residues. CDR3 protein: CASSAQGNTIYF. The CDR3 DNA is TGTGCCAGCAGCGCTCAGGGAAACACCATATATTTT. Drawing the rest from reference TRBV9 and TRBJ1-3, the complete variable domain is DSGVTQTPKHLITATGQRVTLRCSPRSGDLSVYWYQQSLDQGLQFLIQYYNGEERAKGNILERFSAQQFPDLHSELNLSSLELGDSALYFCASSAQGNTIYFGEGSWLTVV.

The gene calls are TRBV27 and TRBJ2-7; 7 nucleotides agree with TRBD2. V lost 5 bases to trimming and J lost 2 bases; unmatched junction nucleotides: 6. The CDR3 is made up of 14 amino acids. Germline CDR1 MNHEY, CDR2 SMNVEV (reference sequence). CDR3 in amino acids: CASSPLAATYEQYF. CDR3 bases: TGTGCCAGCAGTCCCCTAGCGGCTACCTACGAGCAGTACTTC.

The V gene is TRBV29-1, the J gene TRBJ1-2, with 8 bases that match TRBD1. Germline V lookup: CDR1 SQVTM, CDR2 ANQGSEA. The junction had 7 bases not matched to a gene; V was cut back by 4 bases and J by 6 bases. The CDR3 runs 13 residues. The CDR3 spells CSVVEQGAHGYTF. CDR3 bases: TGCAGCGTTGTAGAGCAGGGGGCGCATGGCTACACCTTC.

The V and J genes are TRBV5-1 and TRBJ2-1; a possible D gene is TRBD2 (6 bases). CDR1 and CDR2 from the germline V gene are SGHRS and YFSETQ. The CDR3 sequence is 13 residues long. V gave up 2 bases and J gave up 8 bases, with 11 bases separating them. CDR3 nucleotides: TGCGCCAGCAGCTTCGGCGGGGCGGATGAGCAGTTCTTC. It encodes CASSFGGADEQFF.

The V and J genes are TRBV9 and TRBJ1-1, with D possibly being TRBD1 (6 bases). This CDR3 is 15 amino acids long. V gave up 2 bases and J gave up 0 bases, with 11 bases separating them. Per the germline V gene, CDR1 is SGDLS and CDR2 is YYNGEE. The CDR3 loop reads CASSVGHYMNTEAFF. DNA for the CDR3: TGTGCCAGCAGCGTGGGACATTACATGAACACTGAAGCTTTCTTT.

The chain joins TRBV6-5 to TRBJ2-1; no clear D gene. The CDR3 is made up of 16 amino acids. CDR1 MNHEY and CDR2 SVGAGI come from the germline V gene. Trimming removed 2 bases from V and 7 bases from J, with 18 bases in between. CDR3 nucleotides: TGTGCCAGCAGTTACAGCCTAGACCGACGTGGGAATGAGCAGTTCTTC. This encodes CASSYSLDRRGNEQFF.

The chain is built from TRBV5-6 and TRBJ1-5, with 8 bases matching TRBD1. The CDR3 has 16 amino acids. The V and J ends lost 1 base and 5 bases, in that order; junction bases with no gene match: 8. The V gene's germline CDR1 is SGHDT and CDR2 YYEEEE. The DNA of the CDR3 is TGTGCCAGCAGCTTGTTCGCAGGGGGCGTCGATCAGCCCCAGCATTTT. Encoded protein: CASSLFAGGVDQPQHF.

CDR3 residues: CASSLIGVNTEAFF. The CDR3 nucleotides are TGTGCCAGCAGCTTAATCGGGGTGAACACTGAAGCTTTCTTT. The chain has TRBV13 and TRBJ1-1; D call uncertain. V was pared by 2 bases and J by 0 bases, with 7 bases between. Germline V gives CDR1 PRHDT, CDR2 FYEKMQ (reference sequence). The CDR3 has 14 residues.

The V call is TRBV7-9, the J call TRBJ2-2; TRBD2 might be the D (6 bases). CDR1 is SEHNR, CDR2 FQNEAQ, per germline (reference sequence). This CDR3 has 13 amino acids. The V and J ends lost 11 bases and 0 bases respectively, with 10 bases between them. The CDR3 nucleotides are TGTGCCGGGGGGAGAGCGAACACCGGGGAGCTGTTTTTT. Encoded protein: CAGGRANTGELFF.

The DNA of the CDR3 is TGTGCCAGCGGCCGGGACGGAAACATTCAGTACTTC. Translating gives CASGRDGNIQYF. V and J are TRBV9 and TRBJ2-4; tentatively, D is TRBD1 or TRBD2 (5 bases each). Trimming pared 7 bases from V and 6 bases from J, leaving 11 bases between. The germline gives CDR1 SGDLS, CDR2 YYNGEE. The CDR3 runs 12 residues.

This chain links TRBV7-9 with TRBJ2-7; D ambiguous. The CDR3 has 14 residues. The V gene lost 5 bases and the J gene lost 3 bases, with 14 bases spanning the gap. Germline loops: CDR1 SEHNR, CDR2 FQNEAQ (reference sequence). CDR3 protein: CASSEDHTSYEQYF. The CDR3 DNA reads TGTGCCAGCAGCGAAGATCACACGAGCTACGAGCAGTACTTC. The entire variable domain, with the rest obtained from reference TRBV7-9 and TRBJ2-7, is as follows: DTGVSQNPRHKITKRGQNVTFRCDPISEHNRLYWYRQTLGQGPEFLTYFQNEAQLEKSRLLSDRFSAERPKGSFSTLEIQRTEQGDSAMYLCASSEDHTSYEQYFGPGTRLTVT.